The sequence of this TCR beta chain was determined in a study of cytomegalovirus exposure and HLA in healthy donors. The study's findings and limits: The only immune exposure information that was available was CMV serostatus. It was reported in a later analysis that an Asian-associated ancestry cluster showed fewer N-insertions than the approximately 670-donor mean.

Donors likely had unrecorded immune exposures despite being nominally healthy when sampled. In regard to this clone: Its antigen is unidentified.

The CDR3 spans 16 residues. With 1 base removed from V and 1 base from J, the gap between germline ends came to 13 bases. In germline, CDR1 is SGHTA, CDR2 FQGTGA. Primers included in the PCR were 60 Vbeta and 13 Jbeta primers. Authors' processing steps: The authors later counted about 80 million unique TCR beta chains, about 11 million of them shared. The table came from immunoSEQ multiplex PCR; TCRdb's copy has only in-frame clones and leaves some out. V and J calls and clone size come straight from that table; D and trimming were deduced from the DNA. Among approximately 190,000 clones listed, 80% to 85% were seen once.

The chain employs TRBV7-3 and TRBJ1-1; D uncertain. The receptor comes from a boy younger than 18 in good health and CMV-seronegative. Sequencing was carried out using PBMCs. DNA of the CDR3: TGTGCCAGCAGCTTAAAGCCTCTTCTTGGGAACACTGAAGCTTTCTTT. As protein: CASSLKPLLGNTEAFF.